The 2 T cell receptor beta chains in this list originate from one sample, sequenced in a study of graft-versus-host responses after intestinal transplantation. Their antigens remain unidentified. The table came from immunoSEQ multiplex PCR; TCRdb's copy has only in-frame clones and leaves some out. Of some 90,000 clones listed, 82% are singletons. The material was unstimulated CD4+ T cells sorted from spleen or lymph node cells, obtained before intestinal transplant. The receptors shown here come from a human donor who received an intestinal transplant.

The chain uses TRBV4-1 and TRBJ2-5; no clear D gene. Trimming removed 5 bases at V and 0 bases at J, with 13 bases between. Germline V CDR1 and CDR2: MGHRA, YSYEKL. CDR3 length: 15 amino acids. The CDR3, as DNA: TGCGCCAGCAGCTTGACTGAGGCAGACCAAGAGACCCAGTACTTC. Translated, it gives CASSLTEADQETQYF.

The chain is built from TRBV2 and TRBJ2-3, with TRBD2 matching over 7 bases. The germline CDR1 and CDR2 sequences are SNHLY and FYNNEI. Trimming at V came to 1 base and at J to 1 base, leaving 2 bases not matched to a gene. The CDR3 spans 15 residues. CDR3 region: CASSEVGGGTDTQYF. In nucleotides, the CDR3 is TGTGCCAGCAGTGAAGTTGGGGGGGGCACAGATACGCAGTATTTT.